The sequence of this T cell receptor (beta chain) was determined in a study of cytomegalovirus exposure and HLA in healthy donors. Whole-study context: Earlier, some 180 million T cells were analyzed, and around 100 million unique TCR beta sequences were found among them.

The ends lost 4 bases at V and 2 bases at J; junction bases unmatched: 11. The CDR3 sequence is 16 residues long. Germline V CDR1 and CDR2: MDHEN, SYDVKM. Whole-study findings and limits: Most TCR sequences showed up rarely, but some public TCRs showed up in many donors.

With 60 Vbeta and 13 Jbeta primers, the PCR was carried out. Method: immunoSEQ multiplex PCR; TCRdb's copy keeps in-frame clones and lacks some. The sample holds 150,000 or so clones; roughly 77% are singletons and the top ten take roughly 7.6%. As to this clone: Its antigen is unknown.

This TCR derives from a woman aged 40 to 50 in good health and CMV-seropositive. The sample comprised PBMCs. The genes are TRBV28 and TRBJ2-7; 7 bases map to TRBD2. CDR3 nucleotides: TGTGCCAGCAGTTCCTGGACTGGGCGGGAGCCCTACGAGCAGTACTTC. It codes for CASSSWTGREPYEQYF. The entire variable domain, with the rest obtained from reference TRBV28 and TRBJ2-7, is as follows: DVKVTQSSRYLVKRTGEKVFLECVQDMDHENMFWYRQDPGLGLRLIYFSYDVKMKEKGDIPEGYSVSREKKERFSLILESASTNQTSMYLCASSSWTGREPYEQYFGPGTRLTVT.